The rows below give T cell receptor beta chains drawn from one sample of a study of response to subunit inactivated influenza vaccine. TCRdb re-derived calls from the RT-PCR reads in MiXCR, one entry per CDR3 protein. The data show some 600,000 distinct CDR3 sequences, 12% to 15% seen once. The specimen was PBMCs from blood, collected around two weeks before vaccination. The source is a man aged 45-60 years who received an inactivated influenza vaccine. Each CDR3 is given without its conserved first and last residue. Not every row has a clone size; where given, it reads once, few, many or a size class.

TRBJ2-7 - TRBV7-8 ASSLIAGAYEQY
TRBJ2-7 few TRBV6-1 ASRPRTGRYEQY
TRBJ1-5 few TRBV3-1 ASSSGTGDFLTGLPQH
TRBJ1-5 many TRBV6-2/TRBV6-3 ASSPTGGSNQPQH
TRBJ1-5 - TRBV2 ASSEGFRGVGNQPQH
TRBJ1-1 few TRBV6-2/TRBV6-3 ASNPTGLGTEAF
TRBJ2-3 many TRBV5-1 ASSSPGTDTQY
TRBJ2-5 - TRBV5-1 ASSPGTAAGETQY
TRBJ2-5 few TRBV15 ATSRGTGKETQY
TRBJ2-2 few TRBV10-2 ASRQMPGQGKGTGELF
TRBJ2-2 few TRBV27 ASSSGSEVSNTGELF
TRBJ2-3 - TRBV2 ASSSQGGTDTQY
TRBJ2-7 few TRBV7-9 ASSLALSGGTYEQY
TRBJ2-6 few TRBV10-3 AISGETSGSIGANVLT
TRBJ2-3 - TRBV21-1 ASSKADRGPLRTDTQY
TRBJ2-4 - TRBV28 ASSFGVGPNIQY
TRBJ2-5 few TRBV12-3/TRBV12-4 ASSFQGMVTQY
TRBJ2-7 - TRBV5-5 ASSLEGPREQY
TRBJ2-3 few TRBV7-9 ASSLVGLADTQY
TRBJ2-1 many TRBV6-2/TRBV6-3 ASSILAGVYNEQF
TRBJ2-3 - TRBV25-1 ASSERRTTDTQY
TRBJ2-2 many TRBV11-1 ASSLVQGPHTGELF
TRBJ2-1 few TRBV4-3 ASSQDTEGGEQF
TRBJ1-1 few TRBV30 AWSVQGRTEAF
TRBJ2-1 many TRBV4-2 ASSQTGTPYNEQF
TRBJ2-5 once TRBV18 ASSQGQLRKETQY
TRBJ2-7 - TRBV5-6 ASSLGSRSSYEQY
TRBJ1-2 - TRBV2 ASRVDYGYT
TRBJ2-7 few TRBV18 ASSPPSTGRTYEQY
TRBJ2-2 - TRBV5-1 ASSLVDREAGELF
TRBJ1-1 - TRBV5-1 ASSNTGSDTEAF
TRBJ2-7 - TRBV29-1 SVEGQTSYEQY
TRBJ2-7 few TRBV2 ASANRREQY
TRBJ2-2 few TRBV6-5 ASMYYGQGNTGELF
TRBJ1-6 few TRBV3-1 ASSQGEIRTPLH
TRBJ1-2 few TRBV5-1 AGRDNPGGYGYT
TRBJ1-5 few TRBV10-1 ASSEGDQPQH
TRBJ2-4 few TRBV2 ASRRQVAKNIQY
TRBJ2-1 many TRBV29-1 SVSSLGGNEQF
TRBJ1-1 many TRBV3-1 ASSQGGWNTEAF
TRBJ2-6 - TRBV11-1 ASSLRAYGANVLT
TRBJ1-2 - TRBV7-2 ASSYRGNNCGYT
TRBJ2-1 - TRBV4-3 ASSQDWLAVYNEQF
TRBJ2-7 - TRBV6-1 ASTPSGDYEQY
TRBJ2-1 few TRBV20-1 SASQGGNEQF
TRBJ1-4 - TRBV20-1 SANRGREEKLF
TRBJ1-2 many TRBV12-3/TRBV12-4 ASSSGRPYGYT
TRBJ2-7 many TRBV10-3 AISAVREDEQY
TRBJ2-7 - TRBV11-2 ASSRTSGRVYEQY
TRBJ1-1 few TRBV29-1 SGGGQLNTEAF
TRBJ2-7 - TRBV6-5 ASSYSRAGSSYEQY
TRBJ2-2 few TRBV9 ASSVVGLATGELF
TRBJ2-2 - TRBV12-3/TRBV12-4 ASSLARLLSYHTGELF
TRBJ2-3 many TRBV9 ASSATSGVGDTQY
TRBJ1-4 - TRBV7-9 ASSFRGNNEKLF